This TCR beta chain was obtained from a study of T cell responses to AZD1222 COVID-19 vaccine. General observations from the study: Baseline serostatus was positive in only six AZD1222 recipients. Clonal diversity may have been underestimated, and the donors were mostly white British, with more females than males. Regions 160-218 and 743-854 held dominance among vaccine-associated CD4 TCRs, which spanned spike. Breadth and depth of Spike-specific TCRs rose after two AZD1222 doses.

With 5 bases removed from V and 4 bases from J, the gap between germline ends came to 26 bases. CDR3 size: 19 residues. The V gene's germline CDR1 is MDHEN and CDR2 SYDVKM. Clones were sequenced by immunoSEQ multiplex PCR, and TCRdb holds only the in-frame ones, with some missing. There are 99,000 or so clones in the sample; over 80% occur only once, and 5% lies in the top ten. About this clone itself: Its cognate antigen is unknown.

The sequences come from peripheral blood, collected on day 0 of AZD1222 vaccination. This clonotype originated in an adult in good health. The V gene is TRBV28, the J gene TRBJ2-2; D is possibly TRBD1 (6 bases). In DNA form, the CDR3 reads TGTGCCAGCAGTCTTTCTTTCTTGAACAGGGCCCGGGTCACCGGGGAGCTGTTTTTT. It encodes CASSLSFLNRARVTGELFF.